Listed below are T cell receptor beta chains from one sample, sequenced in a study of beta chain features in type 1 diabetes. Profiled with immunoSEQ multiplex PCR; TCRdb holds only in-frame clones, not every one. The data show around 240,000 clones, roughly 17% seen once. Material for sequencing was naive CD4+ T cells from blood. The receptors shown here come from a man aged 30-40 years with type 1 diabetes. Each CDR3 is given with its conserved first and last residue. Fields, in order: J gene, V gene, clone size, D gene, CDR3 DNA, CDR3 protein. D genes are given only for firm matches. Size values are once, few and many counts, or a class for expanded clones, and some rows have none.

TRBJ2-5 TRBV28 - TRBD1 TGTGCCAGCAGCCATAGGGGACAGGGCCTGAAAGAGACCCAGTACTTC CASSHRGQGLKETQYF
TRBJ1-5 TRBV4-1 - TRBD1 TGCGCCAGCAGCCTCAGAGGGACAGGGCTTTCCAATCCCGATAGCAATCAGCCCCAGCATTTT CASSLRGTGLSNPDSNQPQHF
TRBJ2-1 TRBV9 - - TGTGCCAGCAGCGTAGTGGCAGCTTCCTACAATGAGCAGTTCTTC CASSVVAASYNEQFF
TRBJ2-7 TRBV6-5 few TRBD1 TGTGCCAGCAGTTATCGGGACAGGGGGACCTACGAGCAGTACTTC CASSYRDRGTYEQYF
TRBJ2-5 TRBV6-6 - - TGTGCCAGCAGTTACTCGAGTTTGGCCGGGGAGACCCAGTACTTC CASSYSSLAGETQYF
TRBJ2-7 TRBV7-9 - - TGTGCCAGCAGCTCTCTGTCCGGGGAGCAGTACTTC CASSSLSGEQYF
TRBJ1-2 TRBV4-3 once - TGCGCCAGCAGCCAAGGGGAGAGTAACTATGGCTACACCTTC CASSQGESNYGYTF
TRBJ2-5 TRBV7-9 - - TGTGCCAGCAGCTTAGGGCCCGAGACCCAGTACTTC CASSLGPETQYF
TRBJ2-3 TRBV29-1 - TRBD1 TGCAGCGTTGAAGGGACAGGGGACCCATTTAGCACAGATACGCAGTATTTT CSVEGTGDPFSTDTQYF
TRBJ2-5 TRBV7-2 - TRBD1 TGTGCCAGCAGCGGGGGGACAGGGCGCCTCCGAGAGACCCAGTACTTC CASSGGTGRLRETQYF
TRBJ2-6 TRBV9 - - TGTGCCAGCAGCGTAGTAAGGGCTGCTGGGGCCAACGTCCTGACTTTC CASSVVRAAGANVLTF
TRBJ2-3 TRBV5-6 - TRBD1 TGTGCCAGCAGCCGACAGGGCCCAGATACGCAGTATTTT CASSRQGPDTQYF
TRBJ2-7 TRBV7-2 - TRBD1 TGTGCCAGCAGCTTAATCAGGGGGCCTTACGAGCAGTACTTC CASSLIRGPYEQYF
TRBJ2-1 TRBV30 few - TGTGCCTGGAGGCCCCGGCCCCAGCAGTTCTTC CAWRPRPQQFF
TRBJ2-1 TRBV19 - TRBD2 TGTGCCAGTAGTACGATTACTAGCGGCTACAACAATGAGCAGTTCTTC CASSTITSGYNNEQFF
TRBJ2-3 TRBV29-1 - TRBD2 TGCAGCGTTGGTAGGACTAGCGGGAGGGCCCGGGGCACAGATACGCAGTATTTT CSVGRTSGRARGTDTQYF
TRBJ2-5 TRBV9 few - TGTGCCAGCAGCACCGGACAGCCGGAGGAGACCCAGTACTTC CASSTGQPEETQYF
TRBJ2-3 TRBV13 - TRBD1 TGTGCCAGCAGCGCAAAGAGTGGGACAGGGGTTGATACGCAGTATTTT CASSAKSGTGVDTQYF
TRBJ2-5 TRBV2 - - TGTGCCAGCAGTGTAAACCGGCGGGAGACCCAGTACTTC CASSVNRRETQYF
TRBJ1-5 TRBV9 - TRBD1 TGTGCCAGCAGCTTCGGACAGGGGTCGAATCAGCCCCAGCATTTT CASSFGQGSNQPQHF
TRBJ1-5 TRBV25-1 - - TGTGCCAGCAGTGCCACAGCCCTCGCTCAGCCCCAGCATTTT CASSATALAQPQHF
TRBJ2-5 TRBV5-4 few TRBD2 TGTGCCAGCAGCCTGACTAGCGGGAGACAAGAGACCCAGTACTTC CASSLTSGRQETQYF
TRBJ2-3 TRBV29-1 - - TGCAGCGTTGGGGGACACCAATCGGATACGCAGTATTTT CSVGGHQSDTQYF
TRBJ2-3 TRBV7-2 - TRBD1 TGTGCCAGCAGCTCGGGACAGGGGTGGGATACGCAGTATTTT CASSSGQGWDTQYF
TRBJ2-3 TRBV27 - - TGTGCCAGCAGTTTTGGAGGGCTTCGGGAGCCGGATTGGGGCACAGATACGCAGTATTTT CASSFGGLREPDWGTDTQYF
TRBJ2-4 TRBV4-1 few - TGCGCCAGCAGCCAAGGGGTTGGAAGCGGCCTAGCCAAAAACATTCAGTACTTC CASSQGVGSGLAKNIQYF
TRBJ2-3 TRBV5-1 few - TGCGCCAGCAGCCTCCCTGCAAGCACAGATACGCAGTATTTT CASSLPASTDTQYF
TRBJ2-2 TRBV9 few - TGTGCCAGCAGCGCACAGGGTAGTGCCGGGGAGCTGTTTTTT CASSAQGSAGELFF
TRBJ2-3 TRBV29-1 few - TGCAGCGTTGAAGCCGTACGCACAGATACGCAGTATTTT CSVEAVRTDTQYF
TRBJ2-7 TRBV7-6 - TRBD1 TGTGCCAGCAGCCCAGGACAGGGACCCTACGAGCAGTACTTC CASSPGQGPYEQYF
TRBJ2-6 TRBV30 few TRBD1 TGTGCCTGGAGTTACCCTCGAGGGACAGGAGAACTCTCTGGGGCCAACGTCCTGACTTTC CAWSYPRGTGELSGANVLTF
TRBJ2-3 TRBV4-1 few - TGCGCCAGCAGCCAAGAAGGAGGGGCAGATACGCAGTATTTT CASSQEGGADTQYF
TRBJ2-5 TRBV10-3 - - TGTGCCATCAGCCTGACAGGTCAAGAGACCCAGTACTTC CAISLTGQETQYF
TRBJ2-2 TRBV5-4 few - TGTGCCAGCAGCCTTGGGACCGCTACGAACACCGGGGAGCTGTTTTTT CASSLGTATNTGELFF
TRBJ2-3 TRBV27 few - TGTGCCAGCAGTCCACGACTAGTGGATACGCAGTATTTT CASSPRLVDTQYF
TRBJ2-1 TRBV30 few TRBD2 TGTGCCTGGACTAGCGGGACGAGTCATTACAATGAGCAGTTCTTC CAWTSGTSHYNEQFF
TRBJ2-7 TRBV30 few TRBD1 TGTGCCTGGACGGGACAGGACCTTATTAAGCAGTACTTC CAWTGQDLIKQYF
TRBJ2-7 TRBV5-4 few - TGTGCCAGCAGCTTGGGGACCGTGTACGAGCAGTACTTC CASSLGTVYEQYF
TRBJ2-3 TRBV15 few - TGTGCCACCAGCAGGACACCGTCGAGCACAGATACGCAGTATTTT CATSRTPSSTDTQYF